A single sample is the source of the 8 T cell receptor beta chains below, sequenced in a study of cytomegalovirus exposure and HLA in healthy donors (dated by TCRdb to the late 2010s). To prepare the library, the immunoSEQ multiplex PCR assay was applied. For the multiplex PCR, a mixture combining 60 forward primers for TCR Vbeta segments and 13 reverse primers for TCR Jbeta segments was used. TCRdb re-hosts the immuneACCESS table, in-frame sequences only. Its copies lack some clones; in the studies checked, an unresolved V gene accounts for under half of them, and the cause for the rest is not known. Counted in this sample were some 130,000 clones; 80% of them appeared once. The ten biggest clones cover more than 2.5% of the sample. The sequenced sample consisted of PBMCs. The source of these receptors is a male donor in good health and CMV-seronegative.

The genes are TRBV7-9 and TRBJ2-1; D possibly corresponds to TRBD2 (5 bases). V was cut by 0 bases and J by 7 bases, with 7 bases left in between. CDR1 SEHNR and CDR2 FQNEAQ come from the germline V gene (reference sequence). The CDR3 loop spans 13 amino acids. DNA for the CDR3: TGTGCCAGCAGCTTAGCGCCGGGGAATGAGCAGTTCTTC. Translating it yields CASSLAPGNEQFF.

This clone was seen a single time. V usage is TRBV7-8 and J usage is TRBJ2-7; TRBD1 matches at 7 bases. The germline V gene encodes CDR1 SGHVS and CDR2 FQNEAQ. There are 16 residues in the CDR3. With 5 bases clipped from V and 0 bases from J, the junction kept 10 bases outside the gene matches. For the CDR3, the DNA is TGTGCCAGCAGCCTGGGGCCGGGGACAGCCTCCTACGAGCAGTACTTC. As protein: CASSLGPGTASYEQYF.

This chain joins TRBV7-9 and TRBJ1-1; tentative D call: TRBD1 (5 bases). The V gene lost 6 bases and the J gene lost 0 bases, with 17 bases spanning the gap. In germline, CDR1 is SEHNR, CDR2 FQNEAQ (reference sequence). The CDR3 extends over 16 amino acids. CDR3: CASRGLGPNMNTEAFF. Here the CDR3 DNA reads TGTGCCAGCAGGGGGCTAGGGCCTAATATGAACACTGAAGCTTTCTTT.

The chain is built from TRBV7-6 and TRBJ2-3; 9 bases fit TRBD1. The CDR3 is 18 residues long. CDR1 and CDR2 (germline): SGHVS, FNYEAQ. V was clipped by 5 bases and J by 2 bases; unmatched bases: 14. The CDR3 here is CASSIPQGASLDTDTQYF. CDR3 nucleotide sequence: TGTGCCAGCAGCATTCCACAGGGGGCGAGCCTTGACACAGATACGCAGTATTTT.

This chain links TRBV18 with TRBJ1-6, with no clear D. Germline V gene sequence: CDR1 KGHSH, CDR2 LQKENI. This CDR3 spans 14 amino acids. Trimming removed 3 bases from V and 8 bases from J, with 11 bases in between. CDR3 DNA sequence: TGTGCCAGCTCACCCCGGACGGAGGATTCACCCCTCCACTTT. Protein product: CASSPRTEDSPLHF. Looking up the rest from reference TRBV18 and TRBJ1-6 gives the full variable domain: NAGVMQNPRHLVRRRGQEARLRCSPMKGHSHVYWYRQLPEEGLKFMVYLQKENIIDESGMPKERFSAEFPKEGPSILRIQQVVRGDSAAYFCASSPRTEDSPLHFGNGTRLTVT.

The chain couples TRBV19 to TRBJ2-3; the match to TRBD1 covers 8 bases. From germline, CDR1 is LNHDA and CDR2 SQIVND (reference sequence). V dropped 3 bases and J dropped 0; count of bases not matched to a gene: 8. The CDR3 runs 17 residues. CDR3 residues: CASSIRADRVSTDTQYF. Written as DNA, the CDR3 is TGTGCCAGTAGTATCCGAGCGGACAGGGTGAGCACAGATACGCAGTATTTT.

The V and J genes are TRBV4-1 and TRBJ1-1, with no clear D. CDR3 length: 14 residues. Trimming shortened V by 1 base and J by 2 bases, and 8 bases separated the two germline ends. Germline V CDR1 and CDR2: MGHRA, YSYEKL. The CDR3 loop reads CASSQGPVNTEAFF. CDR3 coding DNA: TGCGCCAGCAGCCAAGGCCCGGTTAACACTGAAGCTTTCTTT.

The chain couples TRBV7-6 to TRBJ2-2; D is perhaps TRBD2 (6 bases). CDR1 is SGHVS and CDR2 is FNYEAQ in the germline V gene. V gave up 1 base and J gave up 0 bases, with 12 bases separating them. CDR3 length: 17 amino acids. As DNA, the CDR3 is TGTGCCAGCAGCTTAGTGCTAGCGCCCGCGAACACCGGGGAGCTGTTTTTT. Residues: CASSLVLAPANTGELFF.